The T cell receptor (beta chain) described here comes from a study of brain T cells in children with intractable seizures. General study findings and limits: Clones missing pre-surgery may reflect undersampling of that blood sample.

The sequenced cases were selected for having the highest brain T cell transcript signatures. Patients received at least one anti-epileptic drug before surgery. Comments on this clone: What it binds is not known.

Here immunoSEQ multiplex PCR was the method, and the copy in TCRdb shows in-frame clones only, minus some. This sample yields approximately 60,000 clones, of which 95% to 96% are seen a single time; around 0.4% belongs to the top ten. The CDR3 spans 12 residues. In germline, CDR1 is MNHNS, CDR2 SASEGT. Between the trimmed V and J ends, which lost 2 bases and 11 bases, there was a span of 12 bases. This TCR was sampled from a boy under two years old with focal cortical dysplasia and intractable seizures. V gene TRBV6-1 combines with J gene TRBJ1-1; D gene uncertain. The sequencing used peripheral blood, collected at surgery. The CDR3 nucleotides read TGTGCCAGCAGTGAATCGACCATCGTGGCTTTCTTT. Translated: CASSESTIVAFF.